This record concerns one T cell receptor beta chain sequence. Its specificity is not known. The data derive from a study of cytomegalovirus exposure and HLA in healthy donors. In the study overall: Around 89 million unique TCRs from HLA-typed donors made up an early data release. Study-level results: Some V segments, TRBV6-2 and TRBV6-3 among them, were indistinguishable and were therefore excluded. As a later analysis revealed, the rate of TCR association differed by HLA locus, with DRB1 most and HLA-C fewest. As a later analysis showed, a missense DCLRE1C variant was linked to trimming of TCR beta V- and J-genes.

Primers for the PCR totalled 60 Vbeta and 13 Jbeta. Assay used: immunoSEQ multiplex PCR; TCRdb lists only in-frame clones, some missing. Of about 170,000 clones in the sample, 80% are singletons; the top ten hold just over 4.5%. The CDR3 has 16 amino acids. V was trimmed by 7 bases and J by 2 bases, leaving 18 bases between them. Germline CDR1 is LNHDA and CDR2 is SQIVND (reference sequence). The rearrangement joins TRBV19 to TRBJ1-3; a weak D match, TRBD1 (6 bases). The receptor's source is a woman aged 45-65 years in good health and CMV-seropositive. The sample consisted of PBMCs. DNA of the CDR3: TGTGCCAGTAACACCGGGGGGGCAGAACCTGGAAACACCATATATTTT. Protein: CASNTGGAEPGNTIYF. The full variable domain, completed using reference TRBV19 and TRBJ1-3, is DGGITQSPKYLFRKEGQNVTLSCEQNLNHDAMYWYRQDPGQGLRLIYYSQIVNDFQKGDIAEGYSVSREKKESFPLTVTSAQKNPTAFYLCASNTGGAEPGNTIYFGEGSWLTVV.